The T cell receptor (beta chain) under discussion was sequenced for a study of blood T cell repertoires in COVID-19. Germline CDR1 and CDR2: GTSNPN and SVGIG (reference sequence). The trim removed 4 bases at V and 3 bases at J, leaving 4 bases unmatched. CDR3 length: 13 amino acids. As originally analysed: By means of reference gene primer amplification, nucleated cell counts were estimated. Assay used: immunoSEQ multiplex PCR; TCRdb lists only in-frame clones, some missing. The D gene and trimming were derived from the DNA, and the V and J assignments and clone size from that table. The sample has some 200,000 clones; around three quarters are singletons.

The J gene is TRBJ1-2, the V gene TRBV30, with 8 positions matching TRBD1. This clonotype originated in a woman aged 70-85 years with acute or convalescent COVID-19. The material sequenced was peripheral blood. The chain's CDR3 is CAWIDRGHYGYTF. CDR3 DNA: TGTGCCTGGATTGACAGGGGCCACTATGGCTACACCTTC.